This T cell receptor beta chain was obtained from a study of T cell changes during pregnancy in multiple sclerosis. Remarks on this clone: This specimen includes other DNA sequences encoding the same CDR3.

With V trimmed by 7 bases and J by 3 bases, 3 bases remained unmatched. The CDR3 has 13 residues. In germline, CDR1 is MGHDK, CDR2 SYGVNS. Produced via immunoSEQ multiplex PCR; TCRdb's table is partial and in-frame only. This table holds roughly 80,000 clones, roughly nine tenths found once. V and J are TRBV25-1 and TRBJ2-7; TRBD2 aligns across 10 bases. The sequenced sample was peripheral blood, obtained before pregnancy. This receptor was taken from a female donor with multiple sclerosis, enrolled in a pregnancy study. The CDR3 sequence: CASKAGGYYEQYF. The CDR3 coding sequence is TGTGCCAGCAAAGCGGGAGGGTACTACGAGCAGTACTTC.